Here is one T cell receptor beta chain with its context. Its antigen is not known. This specimen comes from a study of CD8+CD57+ T cells in acquired aplastic anemia. Study-level background: Average DNA yield from sorted CD4+ and CD8+ cells was approximately 3 ug. Healthy donor CD4+ samples were sequenced to a depth that averaged approximately 10 million reads.

V gave up 9 bases and J gave up 0 bases, with 15 bases separating them. Germline lookup yields CDR1 MNHNS and CDR2 SASEGT. The CDR3 contains 14 residues. Genomic DNA acted as the template from which TCR beta VDJ combination and CDR3 sequence profiling were carried out. TCRdb re-derived calls from the reads in MiXCR, one entry per CDR3 protein. The sample includes some 190,000 distinct CDR3 sequences, about 47% of them seen just once. Study findings and constraints: For CD8+ Simpson's diversity, patients and controls showed no significant difference. A set of approximately 30 CD8+ CDR3 sequences was shared between patients and controls, and these sequences appeared highly expressed in patients.

The rearrangement uses TRBV6-1 and TRBJ2-7; D gene ambiguous. The receptor comes from a human donor in good health. Material for sequencing was sorted CD4+, CD8+, or CD8+CD57+ T cells (not recorded which) from PBMCs. In nucleotides, the CDR3 is TGTGCCAGTTGGTCTCCCCCTAACTCCTACGAGCAGTACTTC. Its translation: CASWSPPNSYEQYF.